These 14 T cell receptor beta chains came from one sample sequenced in a study of identifying expanded T cells in peripheral blood. Here immunoSEQ multiplex PCR was the method, and the copy in TCRdb shows in-frame clones only, minus some. The table shows about 89,000 clones, with 70% to 90% occurring only once. The sequencing input was blood. These receptors originate from a person between 18 and 75 years old in good health.

CDR3 sequence reads: CASSSPDFNEKLFF. The CDR3 DNA follows: TGTGCCAGCAGTTCACCCGACTTTAATGAAAAACTGTTTTTT. This chain joins TRBV28 and TRBJ1-4, with unresolved D. This CDR3 region has 14 residues. The V end was cut by 4 bases, the J end by 4 bases, with 10 bases between. Germline CDR1 MDHEN, CDR2 SYDVKM.

This clone was counted once. The chain joins TRBV5-4 to TRBJ1-2; possible D gene TRBD1, 6 bases. Trimming stripped 0 bases from V and 2 bases from J, with 11 bases between. This CDR3 has 15 residues. The germline V gene has CDR1 SGHNT and CDR2 YYREEE (reference sequence). The CDR3 DNA is TGTGCCAGCAGCTTGGATTGGGGGACAAACTATGGCTACACCTTC. Translation: CASSLDWGTNYGYTF. Combining the CDR3 with reference TRBV5-4 and TRBJ1-2 gives the whole variable domain ETGVTQSPTHLIKTRGQQVTLRCSSQSGHNTVSWYQQALGQGPQFIFQYYREEENGRGNFPPRFSGLQFPNYSSELNVNALELDDSALYLCASSLDWGTNYGYTFGSGTRLTVV.

The chain has TRBV9 and TRBJ1-3; 7 bases fit TRBD1. Germline CDR1 and CDR2: SGDLS and YYNGEE. After removal of 4 bases from V and 0 bases from J, the junction contained 16 bases not matched to a gene. The CDR3 contains 19 residues. In DNA form, the CDR3 reads TGTGCCAGCAGCCTAGGGACAGCAGTAGGAACCATCTCTGGAAACACCATATATTTT. This encodes CASSLGTAVGTISGNTIYF.

The chain employs TRBV11-2 and TRBJ1-3; the match to TRBD1 covers 8 bases. J lost 0 bases, V lost 6 bases, and 10 bases had no gene match. Germline V gene lookup returns CDR1 SGHAT and CDR2 FQNNGV. This CDR3 is 17 amino acids long. The CDR3 sequence: CASSNPGGSLSGNTIYF. CDR3 in DNA: TGTGCCAGCAGTAACCCAGGGGGCTCGCTCTCTGGAAACACCATATATTTT.

The rearrangement links TRBV19 to TRBJ2-2, with TRBD2 as a possible D gene (5 bases). The CDR3 has 14 amino acids. Germline V gives CDR1 LNHDA, CDR2 SQIVND (reference sequence). V gave up 5 bases and J gave up 2 bases, with 9 bases separating them. The CDR3 nucleotides read TGTGCCAGTAGTGCGGGCCCTAACACCGGGGAGCTGTTTTTT. Translation: CASSAGPNTGELFF.

CDR3 amino acids: CASSLQLAMNEQFF. The CDR3 DNA follows: TGTGCCAGCAGCTTACAACTAGCGATGAATGAGCAGTTCTTC. The chain is built from TRBV7-9 and TRBJ2-1; 7 nucleotides line up with TRBD2. V shed 2 bases and J 7 bases; nucleotides not matched to a gene: 5. Germline CDR1 reads SEHNR; CDR2 reads FQNEAQ (reference sequence). This CDR3 has 14 amino acids.

This sequence joins TRBV7-9 and TRBJ2-5; 10 bases agree with TRBD1. The CDR3 covers 15 residues. Trimming at V came to 5 bases and at J to 5 bases, leaving 8 bases not matched to a gene. Germline CDR1 and CDR2: SEHNR and FQNEAQ (reference sequence). CDR3 in amino acids: CASSAGTGEGETQYF. The CDR3 DNA is TGTGCCAGCAGCGCCGGGACAGGGGAGGGGGAGACCCAGTACTTC.

The rearrangement uses TRBV6-5 and TRBJ2-1; D uncertain. This CDR3 is built from 11 residues. CDR1 is MNHEY and CDR2 is SVGAGI in the germline V gene. V was shortened by 5 bases and J by 8 bases, with 7 bases between the two germline ends. The CDR3: CASSPSDEQFF. The CDR3 coding sequence is TGTGCCAGCAGTCCCTCGGATGAGCAGTTCTTC.

The chain is built from TRBV2 and TRBJ1-2; tentative D call: TRBD1 (5 bases). The germline V and J ends were trimmed by 6 bases and 4 bases, with 15 bases remaining between them. The CDR3 has 14 residues. The germline V gene encodes CDR1 SNHLY and CDR2 FYNNEI. The CDR3 region has the DNA TGTGCCAGCAGGGCCGGGACGGGCCCCTATGGCTACACCTTC. Its translation is CASRAGTGPYGYTF.

The rearrangement uses TRBV6-4 and TRBJ2-2; 8 nucleotides line up with TRBD1. The CDR3 loop spans 17 amino acids. The germline gives CDR1 MRHNA, CDR2 SNTAGT. V shed 2 bases and J 1 base; nucleotides not matched to a gene: 6. In DNA form, the CDR3 reads TGTGCCAGCAGTGACCTAGGAGGGACAGGGAACACCGGGGAGCTGTTTTTT. Its translation is CASSDLGGTGNTGELFF.

J is TRBJ1-2 and V is TRBV5-1, with D possibly TRBD1 on 5 matching bases. CDR1 and CDR2 from the germline V gene are SGHRS and YFSETQ. Between the trimmed V and J ends, which lost 6 bases and 5 bases, there was a span of 14 bases. CDR3 length equals 13 residues. CDR3 sequence (DNA): TGCGCCAGCACGCAGGGATCGGGGTATGGCTACACCTTC. This codes for CASTQGSGYGYTF.

The chain carries TRBV5-8 and TRBJ2-7; no definite D call. The CDR3 loop spans 12 amino acids. Germline V gives CDR1 SGHTS, CDR2 YDEGEE. Between the trimmed V and J ends, which lost 4 bases and 2 bases, there was a span of 7 bases. CDR3 bases: TGTGCCAGCAGCCCTCACACCTACGAGCAGTACTTC. Protein product: CASSPHTYEQYF.

This clone was detected a few times. J is TRBJ2-1 and V is TRBV6-4; TRBD2 might be the D (6 bases). The CDR3 spans 15 residues. From germline, CDR1 is MRHNA and CDR2 SNTAGT. The V end was cut by 3 bases, the J end by 10 bases, with 19 bases between. CDR3 loop: CASSEEGGDVREQFF. DNA of the CDR3: TGTGCCAGCAGTGAAGAGGGAGGCGATGTCCGGGAGCAGTTCTTC.

This sequence joins TRBV19 and TRBJ2-7; the D gene is possibly TRBD2 (6 bases). The germline V and J ends were trimmed by 8 bases and 6 bases, with 14 bases remaining between them. From germline, CDR1 is LNHDA and CDR2 SQIVND (reference sequence). There are 12 residues in the CDR3. The CDR3 region has the DNA TGTGCCAGTTTCCTACAGGAGGGCGAGCAGTACTTC. Its protein is CASFLQEGEQYF.